Following are 32 T cell receptor beta chains from one sample sequenced in a study of T cells after yellow fever vaccination. TCRdb used MiXCR to reprocess the 5' RACE reads, holding one entry per CDR3 protein. The data show about 200,000 distinct CDR3 sequences, with roughly 3% seen just once and 3.2% held by the top ten. The sample consisted of CD4+ T cells sorted from PBMCs, taken 10 days after the yellow fever booster vaccination. The receptor source for this set is a man aged 18 to 30 who received the YFV17D yellow fever vaccine.

At least ten counts were recorded for this clonotype. The chain employs TRBV20-1 and TRBJ2-1; TRBD1 or TRBD2 may be the D gene (6 bases each). The CDR3 is made up of 15 amino acids. Between the trimmed V and J ends, which lost 6 bases and 0 bases, there was a span of 15 bases. Per the germline V gene, CDR1 is DFQATT and CDR2 is SNEGSKA (reference sequence). The CDR3 is CSAPRGSGSYNEQFF. CDR3 DNA: TGCAGTGCGCCCAGGGGTAGCGGCTCCTACAATGAGCAGTTCTTC.

This clonotype was detected many times. CDR3 loop: CASSLISVTGELFF. For the CDR3, the DNA is TGTGCCAGCAGCTTAATTTCGGTGACCGGGGAGCTGTTTTTT. The rearrangement links TRBV7-3 to TRBJ2-2; D is ambiguous. Germline CDR1 reads SGHTA; CDR2 reads FQGTGA. V was trimmed by 1 base and J by 5 bases, leaving 8 bases between them. The CDR3 runs 14 residues.

This clonotype was counted at least ten times. V gene TRBV5-5 combines with J gene TRBJ1-4; unclear D gene. The CDR3 loop spans 14 amino acids. Between the trimmed V and J ends, which lost 1 base and 8 bases, there was a span of 12 bases. Germline-derived CDR1 and CDR2 are SGHKS and YYEKEE (reference sequence). The CDR3 sequence: CASSLPTAWEKLFF. The CDR3, as DNA: TGTGCCAGCAGCTTGCCGACCGCTTGGGAAAAACTGTTTTTT.

Ten or more counts support this clonotype. The V and J genes are TRBV5-6 and TRBJ2-1; D unclear. Trimming shortened V by 0 bases and J by 8 bases, and 18 bases separated the two germline ends. Germline CDR1 SGHDT, CDR2 YYEEEE. This CDR3 spans 16 amino acids. The chain's CDR3 is CASSLGRHRVADEQFF. The CDR3 DNA reads as TGTGCCAGCAGCTTGGGCCGACACCGAGTTGCGGATGAGCAGTTCTTC.

The chain is built from TRBV4-3 and TRBJ1-2; D gene unclear. Trimming pared 2 bases from V and 8 bases from J, leaving 21 bases between. CDR1 and CDR2 from the germline V gene are LGHNA and YSLEER. The CDR3 sequence is 16 residues long. The CDR3 region is CASSQHPSPLEGGYTF. CDR3 coding DNA: TGCGCCAGCAGCCAACATCCCAGTCCCTTAGAAGGCGGCTACACCTTC.

This chain links TRBV6-5 with TRBJ1-3, with D possibly being TRBD1 (6 bases). This CDR3 contains 14 residues. V lost 4 bases, J lost 2 bases, and 9 bases lay in between. CDR1 and CDR2 from the germline V gene are MNHEY and SVGAGI. The chain's CDR3 is CASSSGAAGNTIYF. The DNA of the CDR3 is TGTGCCAGCAGTTCAGGGGCGGCTGGAAACACCATATATTTT.

This clonotype was seen more than once but under ten times. This chain uses TRBV7-3 with TRBJ2-3; 8 nucleotides match TRBD1. The length of the CDR3 is 16 residues. Trimming cost V 5 bases and J 4 bases; bases outside gene matches: 11. The germline gives CDR1 SGHTA, CDR2 FQGTGA. The CDR3 bases are TGTGCCAGCAGCCCTCGAGACAGGGGATTTGCAGATACGCAGTATTTT. This codes for CASSPRDRGFADTQYF.

This clonotype was seen a handful of times. The chain uses TRBV6-5 and TRBJ1-3; tentative D call: TRBD1 (5 bases). This CDR3 has 11 amino acids. Germline V CDR1 and CDR2: MNHEY, SVGAGI. The V end was cut by 6 bases, the J end by 7 bases, with 7 bases between. CDR3 in DNA: TGTGCCAGCAGAGAGGGGAACACCATATATTTT. It is translated as CASREGNTIYF.

J is TRBJ2-3 and V is TRBV18; unclear D gene. Trimming removed 2 bases at V and 1 base at J, with 10 bases between. The CDR3 runs 15 residues. Germline loops: CDR1 KGHSH, CDR2 LQKENI. This chain's CDR3 is CASSPMTRGTDTQYF. The CDR3 region has the DNA TGTGCCAGCTCACCAATGACCCGCGGCACAGATACGCAGTATTTT.

This clonotype was detected many times. The V and J genes are TRBV28 and TRBJ2-2, with 7 bases matching TRBD2. After removal of 4 bases from V and 6 bases from J, the junction contained 8 bases not matched to a gene. The length of the CDR3 is 15 residues. Germline loops: CDR1 MDHEN, CDR2 SYDVKM. This CDR3 is CASSSIVRGAGELFF. The CDR3 nucleotides read TGTGCCAGCAGTTCTATCGTCCGGGGGGCCGGGGAGCTGTTTTTT.

This clonotype has only a few counts. This rearrangement joins TRBV20-1 to TRBJ2-5, with a weak D call TRBD2 (6 bases). Trimming cost V 6 bases and J 7 bases, with 18 bases left between them. CDR1 is DFQATT and CDR2 is SNEGSKA in the germline V gene (reference sequence). The CDR3 covers 13 residues. CDR3 residues: CSAAYSGTATQYF. The CDR3 DNA is TGCAGTGCGGCCTACTCAGGGACTGCGACCCAGTACTTC.

This clonotype was detected ten times or more. V and J are TRBV7-2 and TRBJ1-2; TRBD1 might be the D (5 bases). This CDR3 contains 15 residues. Germline V gene lookup returns CDR1 SGHTA and CDR2 FQGNSA. Trimming pared 5 bases from V and 4 bases from J, leaving 17 bases between. The CDR3 is CASSPGTARVYGYTF. CDR3 DNA sequence: TGTGCCAGCAGCCCCGGGACCGCTCGGGTCTATGGCTACACCTTC.

The chain recombines TRBV5-1 with TRBJ2-3; D gene uncertain. CDR3 length: 16 amino acids. Germline V CDR1 and CDR2: SGHRS, YFSETQ. V lost 1 base to trimming and J lost 1 base, with 13 bases between them. For the CDR3, the DNA is TGCGCCAGCAGCTTGAGTTCCAGCTCTGGCACAGATACGCAGTATTTT. It encodes CASSLSSSSGTDTQYF.

The chain uses TRBV7-2 and TRBJ2-1; no reliable D call. CDR3 length: 17 residues. V lost 2 bases, J lost 3 bases, and 17 bases lay in between. Germline V CDR1 and CDR2: SGHTA, FQGNSA. The CDR3 sequence: CASSLLVDRKIYNEQFF. The CDR3 bases are TGTGCCAGCAGCTTATTAGTAGATAGGAAGATCTACAATGAGCAGTTCTTC.

This clonotype has a handful of counts. This chain links TRBV7-3 with TRBJ2-5; 9 nucleotides match TRBD2. The CDR3 totals 16 residues. V lost 6 bases, J lost 2 bases, and 10 bases stayed unmatched. Germline V CDR1 and CDR2: SGHTA, FQGTGA. Here the CDR3 DNA reads TGTGCCAGCAGAAAGGGGAGCGGGGGGCCACAAGAGACCCAGTACTTC. It codes for CASRKGSGGPQETQYF.

This clonotype has a count of ten or more. The chain joins TRBV6-5 to TRBJ2-5; TRBD1 matches at 11 bases. The CDR3 is 16 amino acids. Germline CDR1 is MNHEY and CDR2 is SVGAGI. V shed 4 bases and J 3 bases; nucleotides not matched to a gene: 7. The DNA of the CDR3 is TGTGCCAGCAGTTCCCCCCGGGACAGGGGGAAAGAGACCCAGTACTTC. Translating gives CASSSPRDRGKETQYF.

The table lists this clonotype with many counts. The chain couples TRBV5-5 to TRBJ2-5; tentative D call: TRBD2 (7 bases). Looked up from germline, CDR1 is SGHKS and CDR2 is YYEKEE (reference sequence). Trimming cost V 4 bases and J 6 bases, with 22 bases left between them. This CDR3 region has 16 residues. CDR3 sequence: CASSPLARGAVKTQYF. In nucleotides, the CDR3 is TGTGCCAGCAGCCCACTAGCTCGGGGGGCGGTGAAGACCCAGTACTTC.

This clonotype has more than one count but fewer than ten. This chain links TRBV16 with TRBJ1-4; D unresolved. The V gene lost 0 bases and the J gene lost 7 bases, with 6 bases spanning the gap. The CDR3 has 13 amino acids. Germline V gene sequence: CDR1 KGHSY, CDR2 FQNENV. CDR3: CASSQSGAEKLFF. The CDR3 nucleotides read TGTGCCAGCAGCCAATCCGGCGCTGAAAAACTGTTTTTT.

This clonotype has a handful of counts. The CDR3 sequence: CSVESEASLSYNEQFF. CDR3 coding DNA: TGCAGCGTTGAATCCGAGGCTAGCTTGTCCTACAATGAGCAGTTCTTC. V and J are TRBV29-1 and TRBJ2-1, with D possibly matching TRBD2 (5 bases). Germline CDR1 and CDR2: SQVTM and ANQGSEA. The length of the CDR3 is 16 residues. Trimming stripped 2 bases from V and 1 base from J, with 15 bases between.

This clonotype was counted many times. V and J are TRBV6-6 and TRBJ1-5; 9 bases are a match to TRBD1. CDR3 length equals 16 residues. V lost 5 bases and J lost 8; bases outside the gene matches: 13. Germline V lookup: CDR1 MNHNY, CDR2 SVGAGI (reference sequence). The CDR3 bases are TGTGCCAGCAGTAGCTCCACAGGGGGCGAAGTGAAGCCCCAGCATTTT. Protein: CASSSSTGGEVKPQHF.

This clonotype has a handful of counts. The chain carries TRBV7-2 and TRBJ2-7; unclear D gene. The V end was cut by 7 bases, the J end by 0 bases, with 13 bases between. The CDR3 is 14 amino acids. Germline V gene data show CDR1 as SGHTA and CDR2 as FQGNSA. CDR3 DNA sequence: TGTGCCAGCACCCGGACGGGCAGCTCCTACGAGCAGTACTTC. This sequence encodes CASTRTGSSYEQYF. The variable domain in full, completed from reference TRBV7-2 and TRBJ2-7, reads GAGVSQSPSNKVTEKGKDVELRCDPISGHTALYWYRQSLGQGLEFLIYFQGNSAPDKSGLPSDRFSAERTGGSVSTLTIQRTQQEDSAVYLCASTRTGSSYEQYFGPGTRLTVT.

This clonotype showed up many times. The V call is TRBV4-2, the J call TRBJ2-4; D is perhaps TRBD1 (5 bases). Trimming cost V 2 bases and J 8 bases, with 19 bases left between them. The CDR3 runs to 16 residues. Per germline, CDR1 LGHNA and CDR2 YNFKEQ. Here the CDR3 reads CASSQSWGSGLDIQYF. In DNA, the CDR3 is TGTGCCAGCAGCCAATCTTGGGGCTCTGGGCTAGACATTCAGTACTTC.

This clonotype was recorded many times. The chain employs TRBV12-3 or TRBV12-4 and TRBJ2-3; D possibly matches TRBD1 or TRBD2 (5 bases each). Trimming took 3 bases from V and 6 from J, leaving 13 bases between them. The CDR3 loop spans 14 amino acids. The CDR3 is CASSFGDGGDTQYF. The CDR3 DNA sequence: TGTGCCAGCAGTTTTGGGGACGGTGGGGATACGCAGTATTTT.

The chain has TRBV24-1 and TRBJ1-5; the D is unclear. The V gene's germline CDR1 is KGHDR and CDR2 SFDVKD. This CDR3 spans 14 amino acids. V was shortened by 7 bases and J by 3 bases, with 12 bases between the two germline ends. This CDR3 is CATRGSGNNQPQHF. The CDR3 nucleotides read TGTGCCACCAGGGGGTCTGGGAACAATCAGCCCCAGCATTTT.

In this sample, this clonotype turned up a few times. J is TRBJ2-1 and V is TRBV29-1; 8 nucleotides align to TRBD1. The V segment lost 1 base and the J segment 1 base; nucleotides outside the gene matches: 9. The CDR3 is 17 residues long. The germline V gene encodes CDR1 SQVTM and CDR2 ANQGSEA. CDR3 nucleotides: TGCAGCGTTGAAGCTATAATTGGACAGGGATCCTACAATGAGCAGTTCTTC. The encoded protein is CSVEAIIGQGSYNEQFF.

This clonotype was detected ten times or more. V is TRBV7-2 and J is TRBJ2-4, with D maybe TRBD2 (5 bases). Germline loops: CDR1 SGHTA, CDR2 FQGNSA. The length of the CDR3 is 16 residues. V was trimmed by 4 bases and J by 6 bases, leaving 19 bases between them. In DNA form, the CDR3 reads TGTGCCAGCAGCTCAGGACTTGGGGTACTCGGAAACATTCAGTACTTC. Protein: CASSSGLGVLGNIQYF. The entire variable domain, with the rest obtained from reference TRBV7-2 and TRBJ2-4, is as follows: GAGVSQSPSNKVTEKGKDVELRCDPISGHTALYWYRQSLGQGLEFLIYFQGNSAPDKSGLPSDRFSAERTGGSVSTLTIQRTQQEDSAVYLCASSSGLGVLGNIQYFGAGTRLSVL.

This clonotype has just a few counts. The V gene is TRBV6-5, the J gene TRBJ1-2; D is perhaps TRBD1 (6 bases). In germline, CDR1 is MNHEY, CDR2 SVGAGI. The ends were cut back, 1 base at V and 7 bases at J, with 10 bases in the middle. This CDR3 is built from 13 residues. The CDR3 protein is CASSYLFRGGYTF. CDR3 nucleotides: TGTGCCAGCAGTTACTTGTTCAGGGGTGGCTACACCTTC.

This clonotype was found a few times. V is TRBV20-1 and J is TRBJ1-5; tentative D call: TRBD1 (5 bases). CDR3 size: 13 residues. Germline CDR1 DFQATT, CDR2 SNEGSKA (reference sequence). The V gene lost 6 bases and the J gene lost 6 bases, with 15 bases spanning the gap. The CDR3 nucleotides are TGCAGTGCGCCGGACAAAAGGGGTCAGCCCCAGCATTTT. Translation gives CSAPDKRGQPQHF.

The chain links TRBV7-2 to TRBJ1-5; 8 bases map to TRBD1. Germline V CDR1 and CDR2: SGHTA, FQGNSA. Trimming took 6 bases from V and 6 from J; bases not matched to a gene: 4. There are 13 residues in the CDR3. CDR3 amino acids: CASSRDRGQPQHF. The CDR3, as DNA: TGTGCCAGCAGTCGTGACAGGGGTCAGCCCCAGCATTTT.

In this sample, this clonotype turned up many times. This chain connects TRBV6-5 to TRBJ1-2, with D possibly matching TRBD1 (5 bases). Trimming left V 7 bases short and J 4 bases short, with 16 bases between. This CDR3 has 14 amino acids. CDR1 and CDR2 (germline): MNHEY, SVGAGI. The CDR3 protein is CASTRLVGGYGYTF. In nucleotides, the CDR3 is TGTGCCAGCACTCGTCTGGTTGGGGGCTATGGCTACACCTTC.

This clonotype was counted at least ten times. The V and J genes are TRBV19 and TRBJ2-7; the D gene could be TRBD1 or TRBD2 (5 bases each). Germline assignment: CDR1 LNHDA and CDR2 SQIVND (reference sequence). V lost 2 bases to trimming and J lost 1 base, with 9 bases between them. The CDR3 totals 14 residues. The DNA of the CDR3 is TGTGCCAGTAGTATACCCGGGACGTCCTACGAGCAGTACTTC. Translating gives CASSIPGTSYEQYF. Combining the CDR3 with reference TRBV19 and TRBJ2-7 gives the whole variable domain DGGITQSPKYLFRKEGQNVTLSCEQNLNHDAMYWYRQDPGQGLRLIYYSQIVNDFQKGDIAEGYSVSREKKESFPLTVTSAQKNPTAFYLCASSIPGTSYEQYFGPGTRLTVT.

The chain uses TRBV5-8 and TRBJ2-3; TRBD2 matches 15 bases. The CDR3 length is 18 residues. Germline CDR1 and CDR2: SGHTS and YDEGEE. Trimming at V came to 3 bases and at J to 7 bases, leaving 12 bases not matched to a gene. The CDR3 sequence: CASSSQGLAGGTRHTQYF. In DNA form, the CDR3 reads TGTGCCAGCAGCTCACAGGGACTAGCGGGGGGAACAAGGCATACGCAGTATTTT.